The 2 T cell receptor beta chains given below trace back to one sample, sequenced in a study of beta chain features in type 1 diabetes. Study results and caveats: TCRB CDR3s were moderately but significantly shorter in Type 1 diabetes patients in all four CD4+ subsets.

The investigators reverse transcribed all of the isolated RNA, so they sequenced expressed TCRB transcripts. Sequencing was performed with immunoSEQ multiplex PCR; in TCRdb, only in-frame clones are kept and a portion is missing. Among 600,000 to 700,000 clones, 10% to 15% were seen once, and the ten largest hold about 0.02%. These receptors have no known antigen. The material sequenced was naive CD4+ T cells from blood. These receptors all stem from a man aged 18-30 years with type 1 diabetes.

This clone was recorded a few times. The V gene is TRBV6-1, the J gene TRBJ2-1; 9 bases line up with TRBD2. V gave up 7 bases and J gave up 10 bases; unmatched junction bases: 2. Germline V lookup: CDR1 MNHNS, CDR2 SASEGT. CDR3 length equals 11 residues. CDR3 DNA sequence: TGTGCCAGCACCGGGACTAGCGAGCAGTTCTTC. This encodes CASTGTSEQFF.

The chain recombines TRBV29-1 with TRBJ1-1, with 9 nucleotides matching TRBD1. Germline assignment: CDR1 SQVTM and CDR2 ANQGSEA. CDR3 length equals 12 residues. The V gene end was trimmed by 7 bases and the J gene end by 3 bases; junction bases not matched to a gene: 3. DNA for the CDR3: TGCAGCGCCGGGGACAGGGACACTGAAGCTTTCTTT. It codes for CSAGDRDTEAFF.